The following is a T cell receptor (beta chain) sequence with its context. The antigen is not known. Additional DNA sequences in this sample encode the identical CDR3. Within the ViraFEST assay, antigen-specific CD4+ T cells underwent expansion with viral peptide pools prior to sequencing. CD4+ T cells were isolated after around 9 days of culture. The healthy vaccine recipients, who had no prior SARS-CoV-2 infection, showed negative nucleocapsid antibodies. Cultures had half their medium replaced with IL-2 medium on days 3 and 7. This record comes from a study of vaccination effects on CD4 cells after COVID-19. Study background: Either the BNT162b2 or mRNA-1273 vaccine was given to participants in two doses.

TCRdb's copy holds only in-frame clones and misses some; the assay was immunoSEQ multiplex PCR. Of tens of thousands of clones in the sample, around 77% were seen once. Germline lookup yields CDR1 KGHSH and CDR2 LQKENI. The V gene end was trimmed by 6 bases and the J gene end by 7 bases; junction bases not matched to a gene: 4. The CDR3 has 14 residues. Study-wide results and caveats: At late timepoints after vaccination, vaccine- and infection-induced clones shrank markedly. Early timepoints after infection were absent, and convalescent patients were few in the study.

The input for sequencing was CD4+ T cells from PBMCs cultured with HCoV-NL63 spike peptides, taken before COVID-19 vaccination. The chain is built from TRBV18 and TRBJ1-6; TRBD1 matches at 9 bases. This clonotype originated in a human donor who received a COVID-19 vaccine. The chain's CDR3 is CASSRDRENSPLHF. In DNA, the CDR3 is TGTGCCAGCTCTCGGGACAGGGAAAATTCACCCCTCCACTTT.